The TCR beta chain described here comes from a study of CD8 T cells in Susac syndrome. Study observations and caveats: The authors acknowledged that the study's TCR sequencing and HLA analysis involved relatively few individuals.

V lost 2 bases and J lost 7, with 12 bases in between. There are 14 residues in the CDR3. Germline V gene lookup returns CDR1 MGHDK and CDR2 SYGVNS. Random hexamers were used to reverse transcribe about 0.45 to 1 ug of RNA. An immunoSEQ multiplex PCR amplified TCR beta CDR3 over 54 Vbeta and 13 Jbeta. TCRdb called the immunoSEQ multiplex PCR reads again in MiXCR, with one record for every CDR3 protein. The table has around 200,000 distinct CDR3 sequences, 95% seen once; the top ten hold approximately 0.075%. Comments on this clonotype: Its antigen remains unknown.

This sequence originates from a human donor with multiple sclerosis. V is TRBV25-1 and J is TRBJ2-1; D unclear. The sequencing sample was made of CD4+ T cells from PBMCs. The DNA for the CDR3 is TGTGCCAGCAGTGAAGGGCGTCAGTGGAATGAGCAGTTCTTC. This sequence encodes CASSEGRQWNEQFF.